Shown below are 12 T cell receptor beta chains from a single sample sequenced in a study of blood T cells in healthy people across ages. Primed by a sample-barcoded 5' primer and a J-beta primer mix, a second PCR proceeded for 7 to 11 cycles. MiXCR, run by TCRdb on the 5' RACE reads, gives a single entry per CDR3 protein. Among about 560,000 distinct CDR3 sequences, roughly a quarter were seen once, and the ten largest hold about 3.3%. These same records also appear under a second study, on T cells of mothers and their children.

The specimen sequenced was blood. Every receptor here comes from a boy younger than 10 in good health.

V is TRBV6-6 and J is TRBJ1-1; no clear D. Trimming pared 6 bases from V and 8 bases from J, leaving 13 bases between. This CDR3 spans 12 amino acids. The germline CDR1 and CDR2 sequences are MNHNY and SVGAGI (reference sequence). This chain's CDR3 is CASRPQGREAFF. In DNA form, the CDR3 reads TGTGCCAGCAGGCCCCAAGGCCGCGAAGCTTTCTTT.

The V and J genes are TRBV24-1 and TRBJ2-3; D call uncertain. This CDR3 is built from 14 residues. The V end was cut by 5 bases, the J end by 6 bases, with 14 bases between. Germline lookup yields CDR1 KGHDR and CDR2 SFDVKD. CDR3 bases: TGTGCCACCAGTGCCGGCGGTCTTGGGGATACGCAGTATTTT. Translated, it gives CATSAGGLGDTQYF.

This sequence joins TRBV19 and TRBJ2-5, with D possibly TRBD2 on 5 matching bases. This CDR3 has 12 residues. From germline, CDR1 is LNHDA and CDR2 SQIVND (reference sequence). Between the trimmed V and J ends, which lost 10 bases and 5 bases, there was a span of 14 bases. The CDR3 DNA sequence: TGTGCCACCCAAAGAGGGCGGGAGACCCAGTACTTC. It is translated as CATQRGRETQYF.

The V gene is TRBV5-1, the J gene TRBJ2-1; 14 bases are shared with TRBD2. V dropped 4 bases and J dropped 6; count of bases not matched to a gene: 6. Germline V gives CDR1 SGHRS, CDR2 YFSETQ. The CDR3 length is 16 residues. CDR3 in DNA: TGCGCCAGCAGCCCGCCGGGACTAGCGGGGGCCAATGAGCAGTTCTTC. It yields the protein CASSPPGLAGANEQFF.

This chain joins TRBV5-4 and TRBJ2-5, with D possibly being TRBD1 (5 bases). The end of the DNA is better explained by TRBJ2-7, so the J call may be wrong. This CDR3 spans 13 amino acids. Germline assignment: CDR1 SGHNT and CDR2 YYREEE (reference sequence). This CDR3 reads CASSWPDRGEQYF. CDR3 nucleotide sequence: TGTGCCAGCAGCTGGCCAGATAGGGGCGAGCAGTACTTC.

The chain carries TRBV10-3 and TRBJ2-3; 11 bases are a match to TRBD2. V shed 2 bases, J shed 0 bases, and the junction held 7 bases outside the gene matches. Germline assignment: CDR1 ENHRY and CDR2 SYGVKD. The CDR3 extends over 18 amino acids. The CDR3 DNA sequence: TGTGCCATCAGTGAGCGGCTAGCGGGGGGCCCTAGCACAGATACGCAGTATTTT. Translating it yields CAISERLAGGPSTDTQYF.

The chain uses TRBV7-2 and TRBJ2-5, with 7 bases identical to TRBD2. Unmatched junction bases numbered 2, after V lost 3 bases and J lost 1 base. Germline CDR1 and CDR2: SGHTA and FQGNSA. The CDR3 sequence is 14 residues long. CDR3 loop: CASSFLAAQETQYF. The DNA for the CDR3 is TGTGCCAGCAGCTTCCTAGCGGCCCAAGAGACCCAGTACTTC. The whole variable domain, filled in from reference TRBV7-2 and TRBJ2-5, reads GAGVSQSPSNKVTEKGKDVELRCDPISGHTALYWYRQSLGQGLEFLIYFQGNSAPDKSGLPSDRFSAERTGGSVSTLTIQRTQQEDSAVYLCASSFLAAQETQYFGPGTRLLVL.

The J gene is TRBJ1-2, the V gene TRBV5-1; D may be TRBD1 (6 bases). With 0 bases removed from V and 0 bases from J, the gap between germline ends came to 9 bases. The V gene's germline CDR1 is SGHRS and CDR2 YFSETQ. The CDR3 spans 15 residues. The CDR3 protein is CASSLEGVANYGYTF. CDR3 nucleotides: TGCGCCAGCAGCTTGGAGGGGGTAGCTAACTATGGCTACACCTTC.

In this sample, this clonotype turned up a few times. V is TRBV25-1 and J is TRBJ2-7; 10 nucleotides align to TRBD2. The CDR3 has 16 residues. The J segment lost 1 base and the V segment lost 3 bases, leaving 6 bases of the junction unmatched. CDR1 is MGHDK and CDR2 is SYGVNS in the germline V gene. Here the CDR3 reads CASSDWSGGVSYEQYF. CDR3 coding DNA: TGTGCCAGCAGTGATTGGAGCGGGGGGGTTTCCTACGAGCAGTACTTC.

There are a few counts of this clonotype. The CDR3 protein is CASSQGTSGGKPFF. Here the CDR3 DNA reads TGTGCCAGCAGCCAAGGGACTAGCGGGGGGAAGCCGTTCTTC. The chain links TRBV3-1 to TRBJ2-1; 14 bases match TRBD2. The CDR3 has 14 residues. CDR1 and CDR2 (germline): LGHDT, YNNKEL (reference sequence). Trimming at V came to 1 base and at J to 15 bases, leaving 5 bases not matched to a gene.

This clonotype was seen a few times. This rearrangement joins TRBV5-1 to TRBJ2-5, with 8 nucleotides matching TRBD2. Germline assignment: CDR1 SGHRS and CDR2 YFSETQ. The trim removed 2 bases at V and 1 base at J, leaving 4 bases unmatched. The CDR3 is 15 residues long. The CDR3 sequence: CASSFEAGAQETQYF. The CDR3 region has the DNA TGCGCCAGCAGCTTTGAAGCGGGGGCCCAAGAGACCCAGTACTTC.

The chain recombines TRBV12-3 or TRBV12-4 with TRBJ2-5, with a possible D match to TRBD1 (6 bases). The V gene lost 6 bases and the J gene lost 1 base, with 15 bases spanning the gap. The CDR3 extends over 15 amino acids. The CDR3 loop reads CASRPGWGPQETQYF. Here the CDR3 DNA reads TGTGCCAGCAGGCCGGGTTGGGGGCCCCAAGAGACCCAGTACTTC.